The 17 T cell receptor beta chains below all came from one sample that was sequenced in a study of cytomegalovirus exposure and HLA in healthy donors. PCR used 60 Vbeta primers and 13 Jbeta primers. Only in-frame clones appear in the TCRdb table, and some are missing; sequencing was by immunoSEQ multiplex PCR. The data show 150,000 or so clones, and the top ten clones hold about 1.7%. What was sequenced was PBMCs. The receptors were gathered from a woman between 45 and 65 years old in good health and CMV-seronegative.

This rearrangement joins TRBV29-1 to TRBJ1-4, with 9 bases lining up with TRBD1. From germline, CDR1 is SQVTM and CDR2 ANQGSEA. CDR3 size: 13 residues. V lost 7 bases and J lost 4; bases outside the gene matches: 4. The chain's CDR3 is CSARQGVNEKLFF. For the CDR3, the DNA is TGCAGCGCCCGACAGGGGGTTAATGAAAAACTGTTTTTT.

The chain has TRBV30 and TRBJ2-1, with 7 nucleotides matching TRBD2. The CDR3 is 11 residues long. CDR1 and CDR2 from the germline V gene are GTSNPN and SVGIG (reference sequence). CDR3 amino acids: CAAGSYNEQFF. CDR3 DNA: TGTGCAGCGGGATCCTACAATGAGCAGTTCTTC.

The V and J genes are TRBV9 and TRBJ2-7; 7 bases align to TRBD1. Germline CDR1 and CDR2: SGDLS and YYNGEE. CDR3 length: 15 residues. V lost 4 bases to trimming and J lost 2 bases; unmatched junction nucleotides: 9. CDR3 nucleotides: TGTGCCAGCAGCCCGACAGGGTTAAGCGCCTACGAGCAGTACTTC. Protein: CASSPTGLSAYEQYF.

The rearrangement links TRBV2 to TRBJ2-2, with TRBD2 matching over 9 bases. Germline trimming cut 3 bases from V and 7 bases from J; bases unmatched to any gene: 3. The CDR3 is 14 residues long. Germline assignment: CDR1 SNHLY and CDR2 FYNNEI. The CDR3 reads CASSDELAGGELFF. The DNA of the CDR3 is TGTGCCAGCAGTGATGAACTAGCGGGCGGGGAGCTGTTTTTT.

The chain is built from TRBV4-1 and TRBJ2-2; TRBD2 matches at 12 bases. J lost 4 bases, V lost 1 base, and 7 bases had no gene match. Germline lookup yields CDR1 MGHRA and CDR2 YSYEKL. The CDR3 runs 18 residues. The CDR3 coding sequence is TGCGCCAGCAGCCAAGGTCTAGCGGGGGGGCTGGGCACCGGGGAGCTGTTTTTT. This sequence encodes CASSQGLAGGLGTGELFF.

The chain uses TRBV14 and TRBJ2-1; the D is unclear. V gave up 3 bases and J gave up 6 bases, with 15 bases separating them. The CDR3 is 15 amino acids. The V gene's germline CDR1 is SGHDN and CDR2 FVKESK. The CDR3 region is CASSQRWSGGNEQFF. The CDR3 nucleotides read TGTGCCAGCAGCCAGAGGTGGAGTGGTGGCAATGAGCAGTTCTTC.

The gene calls are TRBV7-2 and TRBJ2-7; 11 bases are a match to TRBD2. CDR3 length: 16 amino acids. The germline gives CDR1 SGHTA, CDR2 FQGNSA. V lost 1 base to trimming and J lost 4 bases; unmatched junction nucleotides: 6. The CDR3 sequence: CASSLGGSGGVYEQYF. DNA of the CDR3: TGTGCCAGCAGCTTAGGTGGTAGCGGGGGGGTTTACGAGCAGTACTTC. Based on the CDR3 plus reference TRBV7-2 and TRBJ2-7, the full variable domain is GAGVSQSPSNKVTEKGKDVELRCDPISGHTALYWYRQSLGQGLEFLIYFQGNSAPDKSGLPSDRFSAERTGGSVSTLTIQRTQQEDSAVYLCASSLGGSGGVYEQYFGPGTRLTVT.

This chain links TRBV6-4 with TRBJ2-6; TRBD1 is a possible D gene (6 bases). CDR1 is MRHNA, CDR2 SNTAGT, per germline. The CDR3 spans 17 residues. The V gene lost 3 bases and the J gene lost 4 bases, with 16 bases spanning the gap. The CDR3 here is CASSDGQLFKGANVLTF. The CDR3 DNA reads TGTGCCAGCAGTGATGGACAGCTGTTTAAGGGGGCCAACGTCCTGACTTTC.

CDR3 protein: CASSIRAGMGTEAFF. The DNA for the CDR3 is TGTGCCAGTAGTATTAGGGCAGGGATGGGGACTGAAGCTTTCTTT. This chain connects TRBV19 to TRBJ1-1, with a weak D call TRBD1 (5 bases). Germline V gene sequence: CDR1 LNHDA, CDR2 SQIVND (reference sequence). Trimming took off 3 bases at V and 5 bases at J, with 16 bases between the two ends. The CDR3 spans 15 residues.

The V call is TRBV29-1, the J call TRBJ1-2, with no clear D. Germline V gene data show CDR1 as SQVTM and CDR2 as ANQGSEA. Trimming left V 4 bases short and J 2 bases short, with 14 bases between. The CDR3 is 14 residues long. CDR3: CSVVVASTNYGYTF. For the CDR3, the DNA is TGCAGCGTTGTAGTCGCGAGCACCAACTATGGCTACACCTTC.

The V gene is TRBV6-6, the J gene TRBJ1-5; D may be TRBD1 (6 bases). CDR1 and CDR2 from the germline V gene are MNHNY and SVGAGI (reference sequence). V shed 10 bases and J shed 2 bases, with 6 bases lying between them. The CDR3 loop spans 11 amino acids. The chain's CDR3 is CATGGNQPQHF. The CDR3 DNA is TGTGCCACAGGGGGCAATCAGCCCCAGCATTTT.

J is TRBJ2-6 and V is TRBV18; D is unclear. Trimming cost V 4 bases and J 1 base, with 8 bases left between them. The CDR3 is made up of 15 amino acids. Germline V CDR1 and CDR2: KGHSH, LQKENI. CDR3 bases: TGTGCCAGCTCACTGGGCCTTTCTGGGGCCAACGTCCTGACTTTC. Protein: CASSLGLSGANVLTF.

The rearrangement uses TRBV5-1 and TRBJ1-1; weak D call: TRBD1 (5 bases). Germline CDR1 SGHRS, CDR2 YFSETQ. The ends were cut back, 0 bases at V and 3 bases at J, with 9 bases in the middle. The CDR3 loop spans 14 amino acids. CDR3 coding DNA: TGCGCCAGCAGCTTGGGGGCAGGGTACACTGAAGCTTTCTTT. Its translation is CASSLGAGYTEAFF.

The chain uses TRBV14 and TRBJ1-2, with TRBD1 as a possible D gene (5 bases). This CDR3 has 17 amino acids. Germline V gene lookup returns CDR1 SGHDN and CDR2 FVKESK. V lost 1 base to trimming and J lost 1 base, with 16 bases between them. The CDR3, as DNA: TGTGCCAGCAGCCAAGGCGTAGGGAGGGGATATAACTATGGCTACACCTTC. Its translation: CASSQGVGRGYNYGYTF.

The V gene is TRBV30, the J gene TRBJ1-4; 10 positions match TRBD1. Germline CDR1 and CDR2: GTSNPN and SVGIG (reference sequence). This CDR3 region has 16 residues. V lost 1 base to trimming and J lost 1 base; unmatched junction nucleotides: 3. The CDR3 region has the DNA TGTGCCTGGAGTGGACAGGGGGCTGTAACTAATGAAAAACTGTTTTTT. It codes for CAWSGQGAVTNEKLFF.

The chain combines TRBV19 with TRBJ2-7; 8 nucleotides match TRBD1. Per germline, CDR1 LNHDA and CDR2 SQIVND (reference sequence). This CDR3 has 15 residues. Losses at the gene ends were 3 bases for V and 2 bases for J; bases not matched to a gene: 6. The CDR3 nucleotides are TGTGCCAGTAGTATCGGCCACAGGGGGACCTACGAGCAGTACTTC. This codes for CASSIGHRGTYEQYF.

The chain links TRBV28 to TRBJ2-6; the D gene is possibly TRBD1 (6 bases). Germline CDR1 MDHEN, CDR2 SYDVKM. Trimming removed 5 bases from V and 0 bases from J, with 17 bases in between. The CDR3 length is 18 residues. The CDR3 here is CASSLGQTWSSGANVLTF. CDR3 coding DNA: TGTGCCAGCAGTCTAGGACAGACTTGGAGCTCTGGGGCCAACGTCCTGACTTTC.